The TCR beta chain under discussion was sequenced for a study of blood T cell repertoires in COVID-19. The CDR3 contains 14 residues. V was pared by 0 bases and J by 4 bases, with 1 base of the junction left unmatched. Germline CDR1 SGHRS, CDR2 YFSETQ. Method: immunoSEQ multiplex PCR; TCRdb's copy keeps in-frame clones and lacks some. The table has over 150,000 clones, around 80% seen once. The rearrangement uses TRBV5-1 and TRBJ2-1; TRBD1 agrees at 7 bases. The sequencing sample was made of peripheral blood. The sequence derives from a human donor in a cohort sampled during active COVID-19. In DNA form, the CDR3 reads TGCGCCAGCAGCTTGGGACAGGGTTACAATGAGCAGTTCTTC. Protein: CASSLGQGYNEQFF.